This passage covers 15 T cell receptor beta chains from one sample sequenced in a study of long-term antiretroviral therapy in people with HIV. An immunoSEQ assay, version v3.0, was performed at survey level. Method: immunoSEQ multiplex PCR; TCRdb's copy keeps in-frame clones and lacks some. The data show approximately 24,000 clones, 95% seen once. The sequencing here drew on unsorted PBMCs, taken around 4.7 years after starting antiretroviral therapy. These receptors were collected from a woman aged 45-59 years with HIV.

The genes are TRBV13 and TRBJ2-1, with D possibly TRBD1 on 6 matching bases. This CDR3 spans 13 amino acids. Looked up from germline, CDR1 is PRHDT and CDR2 is FYEKMQ (reference sequence). The V end lost 5 bases, the J end lost 5 bases, and 10 bases lay between the germline ends. The CDR3 bases are TGTGCCAGCAGCGAACAGGGAAACAATGAGCAGTTCTTC. It yields the protein CASSEQGNNEQFF.

The chain uses TRBV11-1 and TRBJ1-1, with TRBD1 as a possible D gene (5 bases). Germline CDR1 is SGHAT and CDR2 is FQDESV (reference sequence). This CDR3 has 13 residues. The V gene lost 1 base and the J gene lost 11 bases, with 14 bases spanning the gap. The CDR3 here is CASSLGWGREAFF. The CDR3 coding sequence is TGTGCCAGCAGCTTAGGCTGGGGCCGTGAGGCTTTCTTT.

The J gene is TRBJ1-1, the V gene TRBV29-1, with D uncertain. The CDR3 loop spans 11 amino acids. V lost 0 bases to trimming and J lost 6 bases, with 5 bases between them. The germline CDR1 and CDR2 sequences are SQVTM and ANQGSEA. The CDR3 protein is CSVEDASEAFF. The CDR3 DNA follows: TGCAGCGTTGAAGATGCCTCTGAAGCTTTCTTT.

The chain employs TRBV6-5 and TRBJ2-1, with D perhaps TRBD2 (6 bases). The CDR3 runs to 14 residues. V lost 5 bases and J 4 bases, leaving 12 bases between the germline ends. Germline CDR1 reads MNHEY; CDR2 reads SVGAGI. The CDR3 bases are TGTGCCAGCAGTGCGGGGACTCGATACAATGAGCAGTTCTTC. Amino acid sequence: CASSAGTRYNEQFF.

The chain links TRBV9 to TRBJ1-2; 8 nucleotides match TRBD1. The CDR3 extends over 15 amino acids. The junction had 6 bases not matched to a gene; V was cut back by 0 bases and J by 5 bases. Germline CDR1 is SGDLS and CDR2 is YYNGEE. The CDR3 DNA follows: TGTGCCAGCAGCGTAGACCCCGGGACAGGATATGGCTACACCTTC. Its translation is CASSVDPGTGYGYTF.

This CDR3 reads CASSGTGDGYGYTF. The DNA for the CDR3 is TGTGCCAGCAGCGGGACAGGGGATGGTTATGGCTACACCTTC. The V gene is TRBV28, the J gene TRBJ1-2; 10 bases are shared with TRBD1. The V gene end was trimmed by 6 bases and the J gene end by 5 bases; junction bases not matched to a gene: 6. This CDR3 has 14 residues. The germline gives CDR1 MDHEN, CDR2 SYDVKM.

This sequence joins TRBV2 and TRBJ1-1, with 8 bases lining up with TRBD1. The germline CDR1 and CDR2 sequences are SNHLY and FYNNEI. This CDR3 comprises 13 residues. Losses at the gene ends were 6 bases for V and 4 bases for J; bases not matched to a gene: 4. In DNA form, the CDR3 reads TGTGCCAGCAGGCGGACAGGGCCCACTGAAGCTTTCTTT. It yields the protein CASRRTGPTEAFF. Full variable domain (remainder filled in from reference TRBV2 and TRBJ1-1): EPEVTQTPSHQVTQMGQEVILRCVPISNHLYFYWYRQILGQKVEFLVSFYNNEISEKSEIFDDQFSVERPDGSNFTLKIRSTKLEDSAMYFCASRRTGPTEAFFGQGTRLTVV.

The rearrangement links TRBV10-1 to TRBJ2-7; D not resolved. Between the trimmed V and J ends, which lost 7 bases and 0 bases, there was a span of 10 bases. CDR1 and CDR2 from the germline V gene are WNHNN and SYGVQD (reference sequence). The CDR3 has 13 amino acids. As DNA, the CDR3 is TGCGCCAGCAACCCGGGTGTCTCCTACGAGCAGTACTTC. This sequence encodes CASNPGVSYEQYF.

The chain combines TRBV2 with TRBJ2-5; perhaps TRBD1 as D (6 bases). The CDR3 runs to 15 residues. Between the trimmed V and J ends, which lost 5 bases and 7 bases, there was a span of 20 bases. Germline values: CDR1 SNHLY, CDR2 FYNNEI. DNA of the CDR3: TGTGCCAGCAGTAGTATCCGAGGACAGCCAGGGACCCAGTACTTC. Its translation is CASSSIRGQPGTQYF. Based on the CDR3 plus reference TRBV2 and TRBJ2-5, the full variable domain is EPEVTQTPSHQVTQMGQEVILRCVPISNHLYFYWYRQILGQKVEFLVSFYNNEISEKSEIFDDQFSVERPDGSNFTLKIRSTKLEDSAMYFCASSSIRGQPGTQYFGPGTRLLVL.

The genes are TRBV29-1 and TRBJ1-4; perhaps TRBD1 as D (5 bases). Germline lookup yields CDR1 SQVTM and CDR2 ANQGSEA. Deletions cut 5 bases from V and 7 bases from J, with 14 bases between. This CDR3 region has 13 residues. CDR3 sequence reads: CSVRPDSTEKLFF. Here the CDR3 DNA reads TGCAGCGTTAGGCCCGACAGTACTGAAAAACTGTTTTTT.

This clone was counted once. The V gene is TRBV7-6, the J gene TRBJ2-3; TRBD2 matches 11 bases. Losses at the gene ends were 6 bases for V and 0 bases for J; bases not matched to a gene: 5. There are 16 residues in the CDR3. Germline CDR1 is SGHVS and CDR2 is FNYEAQ. CDR3 coding DNA: TGTGCCAGCAGTTTTAGCGGGAGGGCTAGCACAGATACGCAGTATTTT. Amino acid sequence: CASSFSGRASTDTQYF.

This clone was recorded once. The chain is built from TRBV6-5 and TRBJ1-5; TRBD1 might be the D (6 bases). Trimming took off 8 bases at V and 4 bases at J, with 18 bases between the two ends. Per the germline V gene, CDR1 is MNHEY and CDR2 is SVGAGI. The CDR3 is 15 residues long. The CDR3 here is CASASRGGQNQPQHF. Here the CDR3 DNA reads TGTGCCAGCGCGTCCAGGGGCGGTCAGAATCAGCCCCAGCATTTT.

This chain links TRBV19 with TRBJ1-5; D gene ambiguous. The CDR3 sequence is 15 residues long. Germline values: CDR1 LNHDA, CDR2 SQIVND (reference sequence). V lost 3 bases and J lost 0, with 9 bases in between. In nucleotides, the CDR3 is TGTGCCAGTAGTATGGGCGGATTTAGCAATCAGCCCCAGCATTTT. Protein product: CASSMGGFSNQPQHF.

The chain carries TRBV27 and TRBJ2-1, with 11 nucleotides matching TRBD2. The germline gives CDR1 MNHEY, CDR2 SMNVEV (reference sequence). The CDR3 is 15 residues long. V dropped 5 bases and J dropped 7; count of bases not matched to a gene: 7. CDR3 sequence reads: CASSIAGGTGNEQFF. In DNA, the CDR3 is TGTGCCAGCAGTATAGCGGGAGGGACAGGGAATGAGCAGTTCTTC.

The V gene is TRBV27, the J gene TRBJ1-5; TRBD1 matches 11 bases. The CDR3 extends over 15 amino acids. V dropped 4 bases and J dropped 4; count of bases not matched to a gene: 3. Germline values: CDR1 MNHEY, CDR2 SMNVEV (reference sequence). The DNA for the CDR3 is TGTGCCAGCAGTTGGACAGGGGGCGGGAATCAGCCCCAGCATTTT. Encoded protein: CASSWTGGGNQPQHF.